This passage covers 17 T cell receptor beta chains from one sample sequenced in a study of breast tumors, draining lymph nodes, adjacent tissues. TCRdb re-analysed the multiplex PCR reads in MiXCR, keeping a single row per CDR3 protein. The table has fewer than 250,000 distinct CDR3 sequences, 32% seen once; the top ten hold around 1.5%. Samples came from axillary lymph nodes draining the breast cancer. The sample taken for sequencing was axillary lymph node tissue. These receptors were obtained from a female donor with breast cancer. Some clones in this sample may be carry-over from other donors' samples.

To note about this clonotype: An end of the junction does not agree with germline; a read error may underlie this. This chain joins TRBV28 and TRBJ2-7, with 9 nucleotides matching TRBD2. Per the germline V gene, CDR1 is MDHEN and CDR2 is SYDVKM. This CDR3 region has 18 residues. CDR3 residues: CASSSAYRGSGSSYERYF. CDR3 bases: TGTGCCAGCAGTTCGGCTTACAGAGGTAGCGGGAGCTCCTACGAGCGGTACTTC. Variable domain in full (rest from reference TRBV28 and TRBJ2-7): DVKVTQSSRYLVKRTGEKVFLECVQDMDHENMFWYRQDPGLGLRLIYFSYDVKMKEKGDIPEGYSVSREKKERFSLILESASTNQTSMYLCASSSAYRGSGSSYERYFGPGTRLTVT.

This clonotype was found many times. The chain employs TRBV4-3 and TRBJ1-3, with D tentatively TRBD1 (5 bases). Germline CDR1 reads LGHNA; CDR2 reads YSLEER. CDR3 size: 17 residues. Trimming cost V 0 bases and J 2 bases, with 14 bases left between them. CDR3 region: CASSQDRSGAAGNTIYF. The CDR3 DNA sequence: TGCGCCAGCAGCCAAGACCGGAGCGGGGCTGCTGGAAACACCATATATTTT.

This clonotype has ten or more counts. The V gene is TRBV29-1, the J gene TRBJ2-5, with 10 bases lining up with TRBD1. V trimming: 6 bases; J trimming: 4 bases; junction bases outside the gene matches: 8. CDR3 size: 14 residues. The germline gives CDR1 SQVTM, CDR2 ANQGSEA. CDR3 amino acids: CSVERGTGVETQYF. Here the CDR3 DNA reads TGCAGCGTCGAACGGGGGACAGGGGTAGAGACCCAGTACTTC.

This chain uses TRBV20-1 with TRBJ2-3, with 8 bases that match TRBD2. The CDR3 covers 20 residues. The junction had 27 bases not matched to a gene; V was cut back by 5 bases and J by 5 bases. Per germline, CDR1 DFQATT and CDR2 SNEGSKA (reference sequence). The CDR3: CSAVGTSHPSQTLALDTQYF. CDR3 in DNA: TGCAGTGCTGTCGGGACTAGTCACCCCTCCCAGACCCTAGCACTAGATACGCAGTATTTT.

This clonotype has ten or more counts. This chain joins TRBV20-1 and TRBJ1-4, with a tentative D call TRBD1 (5 bases). From germline, CDR1 is DFQATT and CDR2 SNEGSKA (reference sequence). The CDR3 runs to 14 residues. Trimming left V 5 bases short and J 0 bases short, with 10 bases between. CDR3 coding DNA: TGCAGTGCTCAGAGGGGTGCAACTAATGAAAAACTGTTTTTT. The encoded protein is CSAQRGATNEKLFF.

This clonotype came up many times. The gene calls are TRBV20-1 and TRBJ2-1; TRBD1 matches at 7 bases. CDR1 is DFQATT, CDR2 SNEGSKA, per germline (reference sequence). V shed 5 bases and J 2 bases; nucleotides not matched to a gene: 12. The CDR3 runs 16 residues. CDR3 nucleotides: TGCAGTGCTGATTCCTCTACAGGGGAAGCCTACAATGAGCAGTTCTTC. This sequence encodes CSADSSTGEAYNEQFF.

The V gene is TRBV7-9, the J gene TRBJ2-6; possible D gene TRBD1, 5 bases. The V end lost 2 bases, the J end lost 17 bases, and 22 bases lay between the germline ends. The length of the CDR3 is 15 residues. Germline V gives CDR1 SEHNR, CDR2 FQNEAQ (reference sequence). CDR3 DNA sequence: TGTGCCAGCAGCTTAAGAGCCTCTGGGGCCAACGCCTTGACTTTC. This codes for CASSLRASGANALTF.

This clonotype was counted at least ten times. The chain links TRBV2 to TRBJ1-1; maybe TRBD1 (5 bases). Germline V gene sequence: CDR1 SNHLY, CDR2 FYNNEI. Deletions cut 4 bases from V and 0 bases from J, with 12 bases between. The CDR3 totals 15 residues. The CDR3 DNA is TGTGCCAGCAGTGCAGGGACGGGAATGAACACTGAAGCTTTCTTT. It codes for CASSAGTGMNTEAFF. Combining the CDR3 with reference TRBV2 and TRBJ1-1 gives the whole variable domain EPEVTQTPSHQVTQMGQEVILRCVPISNHLYFYWYRQILGQKVEFLVSFYNNEISEKSEIFDDQFSVERPDGSNFTLKIRSTKLEDSAMYFCASSAGTGMNTEAFFGQGTRLTVV.

This clonotype was seen ten or more times. V usage is TRBV29-1 and J usage is TRBJ2-5; no clear D gene. The V end was cut by 2 bases, the J end by 3 bases, with 7 bases between. This CDR3 spans 12 amino acids. Germline CDR1 SQVTM, CDR2 ANQGSEA. DNA of the CDR3: TGCAGCGTTGAATGTGAGGAAGAGACCCAGTACTTC. Its translation: CSVECEEETQYF.

Ten or more counts support this clonotype. This rearrangement joins TRBV5-5 to TRBJ2-5; tentative D call: TRBD2 (5 bases). Trimming left V 0 bases short and J 1 base short, with 10 bases between. The CDR3 is made up of 15 amino acids. Germline CDR1 and CDR2: SGHKS and YYEKEE (reference sequence). This CDR3 is CASSLDLRGQETQYF. In nucleotides, the CDR3 is TGTGCCAGCAGCTTGGACCTACGGGGCCAAGAGACCCAGTACTTC.

J is TRBJ2-7 and V is TRBV20-1; D gene ambiguous. The germline V and J ends were trimmed by 0 bases and 0 bases, with 9 bases remaining between them. This CDR3 is 14 amino acids long. Germline V gene data show CDR1 as DFQATT and CDR2 as SNEGSKA (reference sequence). CDR3 nucleotides: TGCAGTGCTAGAGATCCGACTCTCTCCTACGAGCAGTACTTC. Protein product: CSARDPTLSYEQYF.

This clonotype was seen ten or more times. J is TRBJ2-7 and V is TRBV11-1; 9 nucleotides align to TRBD2. The germline CDR1 and CDR2 sequences are SGHAT and FQDESV (reference sequence). J was trimmed by 1 base and V by 5 bases; bases with no gene match: 6. This CDR3 has 15 amino acids. The CDR3 DNA is TGTGCCAGCAGCCGGACTAGCGATTTGTCCTACGAGCAGTACTTC. Protein product: CASSRTSDLSYEQYF.

This clonotype has only one observation. The chain has TRBV12-3 or TRBV12-4 and TRBJ1-6; 8 bases line up with TRBD1. Unmatched junction bases numbered 3, after V lost 6 bases and J lost 2 bases. The CDR3 extends over 15 amino acids. In DNA, the CDR3 is TGTGCCAGCAGCTTGACAGGGGCCTATAATTCACCCCTCCACTTT. As protein: CASSLTGAYNSPLHF.

The V and J genes are TRBV5-6 and TRBJ1-6; D is possibly TRBD1 (5 bases). From germline, CDR1 is SGHDT and CDR2 YYEEEE. Trimming stripped 1 base from V and 7 bases from J, with 9 bases between. The CDR3 sequence is 14 residues long. Here the CDR3 DNA reads TGTGCCAGCAGCTTGAGGTCAGGGAATTCACCCCTCCACTTT. It codes for CASSLRSGNSPLHF.

This clonotype was detected many times. V is TRBV20-1 and J is TRBJ2-1; 7 nucleotides align to TRBD2. Trimming at V came to 6 bases and at J to 0 bases, leaving 11 bases not matched to a gene. The CDR3 consists of 16 residues. Germline-derived CDR1 and CDR2 are DFQATT and SNEGSKA (reference sequence). The CDR3 nucleotides are TGCAGTGCCCCGGGAGGCGGGAGCGGCTCCTACAATGAGCAGTTCTTC. Its protein product is CSAPGGGSGSYNEQFF.

This sequence joins TRBV29-1 and TRBJ2-5; 11 positions match TRBD2. Trimming removed 8 bases from V and 6 bases from J; junction bases left unmatched: 5. CDR1 SQVTM and CDR2 ANQGSEA come from the germline V gene. The CDR3 length is 12 residues. In nucleotides, the CDR3 is TGCAGCTTGACTAGCGGGACAAAGACCCAGTACTTC. It encodes CSLTSGTKTQYF.

This clonotype has a count of ten or more. The gene calls are TRBV6-6 and TRBJ2-6, with D perhaps TRBD1 or TRBD2 (5 bases each). The CDR3 has 13 amino acids. The V gene's germline CDR1 is MNHNY and CDR2 SVGAGI (reference sequence). V lost 8 bases and J lost 4, with 9 bases in between. CDR3 in amino acids: CASSRDGANVLTF. The CDR3 nucleotides read TGTGCCAGCTCCCGGGACGGGGCCAACGTCCTGACTTTC.